This paragraph covers one T cell receptor (beta chain) sequence. The CDR3 contains 13 residues. V was clipped by 1 base and J by 7 bases, with 9 bases between them. CDR1 and CDR2 from the germline V gene are SGHKS and YYEKEE (reference sequence). The sample belongs to a study of blood T cell repertoires in COVID-19. Study as a whole: PBMCs, B-cell-depleted T cells, or T cells were the source of the cDNA or gDNA that made up the material.

Original methodology: Nucleated cell number was recorded as an estimate derived from reference gene primer amplification. Assay used: immunoSEQ multiplex PCR; TCRdb lists only in-frame clones, some missing. From that table come the V and J calls and clone size; the DNA was used to work out D and trimming. This sample has 190,000 or so clones, with roughly 80% found just once. Sequencing was done on a sample of peripheral blood. The rearrangement links TRBV5-5 to TRBJ1-5; D is unclear. This receptor was obtained from a man aged 50 to 59 who had recovered from COVID-19. The CDR3 DNA is TGTGCCAGCAGCTTGTCCCCACAGCAGCCCCAGCATTTT. Translation gives CASSLSPQQPQHF.